This section outlines one T cell receptor (beta chain) sequence together with its context. The data stem from a study of control samples from healthy donors and cancer patients. The CDR3 loop spans 13 amino acids. The germline V and J ends were trimmed by 6 bases and 6 bases, with 15 bases remaining between them. Germline CDR1 reads SNHLY; CDR2 reads FYNNEI. Measured with immunoSEQ multiplex PCR; TCRdb has only the in-frame clones, and not every one. The table has around 110,000 clones, 80% to 90% seen once. This receptor was identified in a woman aged 45-59 years with colorectal cancer. Material for sequencing was PBMCs. V is TRBV2 and J is TRBJ2-7; TRBD1 is a possible D gene (6 bases). CDR3 nucleotides: TGTGCCAGCAGCCGCACTACAGGGTCCGAGCAGTACTTC. Its protein product is CASSRTTGSEQYF.